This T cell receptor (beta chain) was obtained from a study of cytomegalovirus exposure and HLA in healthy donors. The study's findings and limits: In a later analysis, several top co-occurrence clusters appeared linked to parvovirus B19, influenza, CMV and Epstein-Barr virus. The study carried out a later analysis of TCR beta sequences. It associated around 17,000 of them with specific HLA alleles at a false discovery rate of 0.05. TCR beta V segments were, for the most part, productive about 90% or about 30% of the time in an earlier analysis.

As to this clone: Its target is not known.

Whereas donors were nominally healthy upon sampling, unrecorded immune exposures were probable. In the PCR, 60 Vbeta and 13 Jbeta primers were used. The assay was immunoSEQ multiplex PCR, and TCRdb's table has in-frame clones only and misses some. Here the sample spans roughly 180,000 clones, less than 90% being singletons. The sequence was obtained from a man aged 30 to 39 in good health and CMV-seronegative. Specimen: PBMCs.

Here the CDR3 reads CASTSEGFDQPQHF. The CDR3 coding sequence is TGTGCCAGCACCTCGGAGGGGTTCGATCAGCCCCAGCATTTT. The chain employs TRBV7-9 and TRBJ1-5; weak D call: TRBD1 (5 bases). V dropped 7 bases and J dropped 5 bases, with 15 bases sitting between them. Per germline, CDR1 SEHNR and CDR2 FQNEAQ (reference sequence). The CDR3 extends over 14 amino acids.